The present TCR beta chain was sequenced within a study of T cell responses to AZD1222 COVID-19 vaccine. The repertoire was sequenced with immunoSEQ multiplex PCR; TCRdb's copy has only in-frame clones and lacks some. The sample holds roughly 150,000 clones, approximately 95% seen once. Study-level points and caveats: Spike-specific TCR breadth rose after two AZD1222 doses, and depth rose as well. Vaccine-associated CD4 TCRs spanned spike, dominant at 160-218 and 743-854.

CDR1 and CDR2 from the germline V gene are MNHEY and SVGAGI. Trimming at V came to 6 bases and at J to 1 base, leaving 5 bases not matched to a gene. This CDR3 has 14 residues. Analysis merged second doses at about 4 or about 12 weeks. Details on this clone: Its antigen is as yet unknown.

The material was peripheral blood, obtained 28 days after the second AZD1222 dose. This receptor was identified in an adult who received the AZD1222 COVID-19 vaccine. The gene calls are TRBV6-5 and TRBJ1-1, with 7 bases lining up with TRBD1. The CDR3 DNA reads TGTGCCAGCAGAACCGGGACAGCGAACACTGAAGCTTTCTTT. Translated: CASRTGTANTEAFF.